This entry concerns a single T cell receptor beta chain. Only in-frame clones appear in the TCRdb table, and some are missing; sequencing was by immunoSEQ multiplex PCR. The sample consists of some 17,000 clones, around two thirds of them appearing once. These newly diagnosed stage II-IVA oral cavity squamous cell carcinoma patients had no prior systemic or radiation treatment. This entry is derived from a study of neoadjuvant anti-PD-1 for oral cavity cancer. The CDR3 is made up of 16 amino acids. Between the trimmed V and J ends, which lost 2 bases and 7 bases, there was a span of 20 bases. Germline V gives CDR1 SGHTA, CDR2 FQGNSA.

This TCR derives from a person between 35 and 79 years old with oral cavity squamous cell carcinoma. The J gene is TRBJ2-5, the V gene TRBV7-2, with a tentative D call TRBD2 (6 bases). The sequences come from PBMCs, collected before nivolumab (anti-PD-1) treatment. Here the CDR3 reads CASSLFRRGVQTTQYF. Here the CDR3 DNA reads TGTGCCAGCAGCTTATTTCGGCGGGGCGTGCAGACGACCCAGTACTTC.